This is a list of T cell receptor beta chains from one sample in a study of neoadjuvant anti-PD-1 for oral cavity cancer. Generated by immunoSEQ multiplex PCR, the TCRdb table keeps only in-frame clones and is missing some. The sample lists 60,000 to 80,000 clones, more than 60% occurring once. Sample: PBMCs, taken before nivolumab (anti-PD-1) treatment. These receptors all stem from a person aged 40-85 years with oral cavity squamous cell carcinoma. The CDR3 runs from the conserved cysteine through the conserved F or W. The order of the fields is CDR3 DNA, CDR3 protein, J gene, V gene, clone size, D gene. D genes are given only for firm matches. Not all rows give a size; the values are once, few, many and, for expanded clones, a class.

cdr3_nt: TGTGCCAGCGGAGGTGGGACAGTTAATGAAAAACTGTTTTTT
cdr3_aa: CASGGGTVNEKLFF
j_call: TRBJ1-4
v_call: TRBV7-8
clone_size: .
d_call: TRBD1

cdr3_nt: TGTGCCAGCAGCTGGGACAGGGGGCTTAACACTGAAGCTTTCTTT
cdr3_aa: CASSWDRGLNTEAFF
j_call: TRBJ1-1
v_call: TRBV7-2
clone_size: .
d_call: TRBD1

cdr3_nt: TGTGCCAGCAGTTGGGTGACAGGGGGACTTTACAATGAGCAGTTCTTC
cdr3_aa: CASSWVTGGLYNEQFF
j_call: TRBJ2-1
v_call: TRBV27
clone_size: once
d_call: TRBD1

cdr3_nt: TGTGCCATTGTGGGAGGGGGAAGGAGGAACACTGAAGCTTTCTTT
cdr3_aa: CAIVGGGRRNTEAFF
j_call: TRBJ1-1
v_call: TRBV7-2
clone_size: .
d_call: .

cdr3_nt: TGTGCCAGCAGTGGGGGTAGCGGGGGCCCCGGGGAGCTGTTTTTT
cdr3_aa: CASSGGSGGPGELFF
j_call: TRBJ2-2
v_call: TRBV6-1
clone_size: .
d_call: TRBD2

cdr3_nt: TGTGCCAGCAGTCTAAAGCCCGGACGGCTTAATTCACCCCTCCACTTT
cdr3_aa: CASSLKPGRLNSPLHF
j_call: TRBJ1-6
v_call: TRBV27
clone_size: .
d_call: .

cdr3_nt: TGCAGCGTTGAAGATAACCTAGCGGGGGGTACAGATACGCAGTATTTT
cdr3_aa: CSVEDNLAGGTDTQYF
j_call: TRBJ2-3
v_call: TRBV29-1
clone_size: .
d_call: TRBD2

cdr3_nt: TGTGCCAGCAGCCGATCCCGGGACACCAACTATGGCTACACCTTC
cdr3_aa: CASSRSRDTNYGYTF
j_call: TRBJ1-2
v_call: TRBV5-5
clone_size: .
d_call: .

cdr3_nt: TGCGCCAGCAGCTTGACCAGCGGGGGGAACACCGGGGAGCTGTTTTTT
cdr3_aa: CASSLTSGGNTGELFF
j_call: TRBJ2-2
v_call: TRBV5-1
clone_size: .
d_call: TRBD2

cdr3_nt: TGTGCCCATGAAGGGGTGGGGCATAGCACAGATACGCAGTATTTT
cdr3_aa: CAHEGVGHSTDTQYF
j_call: TRBJ2-3
v_call: TRBV19
clone_size: .
d_call: .

cdr3_nt: TGCAGTGCTCACCGGGGCGAGACCCAGTACTTC
cdr3_aa: CSAHRGETQYF
j_call: TRBJ2-5
v_call: TRBV20-1
clone_size: .
d_call: .

cdr3_nt: TGTGCCATCAGTGCGAGGACAGGGGATGGCTACACCTTC
cdr3_aa: CAISARTGDGYTF
j_call: TRBJ1-2
v_call: TRBV10-3
clone_size: few
d_call: TRBD1

cdr3_nt: TGTGCCAGCAGCCAAGATACGCCCGGACTGAGGAAAATTTACAATGAGCAGTTCTTC
cdr3_aa: CASSQDTPGLRKIYNEQFF
j_call: TRBJ2-1
v_call: TRBV4-2
clone_size: few
d_call: .